Listed below are T cell receptor beta chains from one sample, sequenced in a study of cytomegalovirus exposure and HLA in healthy donors. The assay was immunoSEQ multiplex PCR, and TCRdb's table has in-frame clones only and misses some. The table gives some 70,000 clones; the top ten clones make up about 0.82% of it. The sequenced sample consisted of PBMCs. These receptors were collected from a boy aged 5-17 years in good health and CMV-seronegative. Both conserved end residues are part of each CDR3.

TRBV20-1	CSATTGGGYTF
TRBV9	CASSVDGRGETQYF
TRBV19	CASSTLTGDVSYNEQFF
TRBV5-4	CASSAPGQGSRAYEQYF
TRBV18	CASSPVPPANNEQFF
TRBV6-1	CASSEGQELNTEAFF
TRBV13	CASSSYENPSENHEQYF
TRBV30	CAWAKRGKQMVQFF
TRBV7-2	CASSSRGGMNTEAFF
TRBV5-6	CASSIRQGGSNEKLFF
TRBV5-1	CASSFGMGGLYEQYF
TRBV10-1	CASTHPTDYPSF
TRBV9	CASSSQGVMGYGYTF
TRBV7-2	CASSDGQGTTEAFF
TRBV7-9	CASSLVGRGNGYTF
TRBV6-5	CASSYSPSGDSETQYF
TRBV30	CAWSVRGKNNEQFF
TRBV14	CASSLVGLPNTEAFF
TRBV4-3	CASSLGTGSPEAFF
TRBV9	CATPGLAGGTDTQYF
TRBV27	CASSSSSGNTIYF
TRBV6-1	CASRANRAPEAFF
TRBV5-6	CASSLVAGNTEAFF
TRBV19	CASSIAAGQQPQHF
TRBV5-1	CASSFPRDMSSYNEQFF
TRBV7-9	CASETENNEKLFF
TRBV6-6	CASSSLNQPQHF
TRBV1	CTSSQLRRGRSF
TRBV2	CASSVSTGSYGYTF
TRBV30	CAWSASGSDHEQYF
TRBV28	CASRHGTGGSSPLHF
TRBV5-4	CASSLRGANTGELFF
TRBV30	CAWSQMTGLWGYTF
TRBV28	CASSLSGHLYQPQHF
TRBV7-3	CASTLTGGWLDTQYF
TRBV25-1	CASAGTGGALANYGYTF
TRBV30	CAWTLDRGSEKLFF
TRBV30	CAWSRGTRASEQYF
TRBV27	CASSGPRWTGGPIREQYF
TRBV5-1	CASSLQGGDQPQHF
TRBV4-2	CASSQDPGRLMNTEAFF
TRBV5-4	CASSFGGEQYF
TRBV13	CASSSGGPGNTIYF
TRBV6-1	CAGVRDRGAKNIQYF
TRBV5-6	CASSFLGRGDTEAFF
TRBV7-8	CASSLGLTSYNEQFF
TRBV25-1	CASSEEGTSPDNEQFF
TRBV5-4	CASSLGSPGGRVTEAFF
TRBV6-1	CASSAGLAGYNEQFF
TRBV5-1	CASSLDHEAFF
TRBV7-2	CASSRDSGVREQYF
TRBV7-3	CASSLSQGYNEQFF
TRBV4-3	CASSLSGGMNNEQFF
TRBV20-1	CSIAAQETQYF
TRBV7-2	CASSLASNHEQYF